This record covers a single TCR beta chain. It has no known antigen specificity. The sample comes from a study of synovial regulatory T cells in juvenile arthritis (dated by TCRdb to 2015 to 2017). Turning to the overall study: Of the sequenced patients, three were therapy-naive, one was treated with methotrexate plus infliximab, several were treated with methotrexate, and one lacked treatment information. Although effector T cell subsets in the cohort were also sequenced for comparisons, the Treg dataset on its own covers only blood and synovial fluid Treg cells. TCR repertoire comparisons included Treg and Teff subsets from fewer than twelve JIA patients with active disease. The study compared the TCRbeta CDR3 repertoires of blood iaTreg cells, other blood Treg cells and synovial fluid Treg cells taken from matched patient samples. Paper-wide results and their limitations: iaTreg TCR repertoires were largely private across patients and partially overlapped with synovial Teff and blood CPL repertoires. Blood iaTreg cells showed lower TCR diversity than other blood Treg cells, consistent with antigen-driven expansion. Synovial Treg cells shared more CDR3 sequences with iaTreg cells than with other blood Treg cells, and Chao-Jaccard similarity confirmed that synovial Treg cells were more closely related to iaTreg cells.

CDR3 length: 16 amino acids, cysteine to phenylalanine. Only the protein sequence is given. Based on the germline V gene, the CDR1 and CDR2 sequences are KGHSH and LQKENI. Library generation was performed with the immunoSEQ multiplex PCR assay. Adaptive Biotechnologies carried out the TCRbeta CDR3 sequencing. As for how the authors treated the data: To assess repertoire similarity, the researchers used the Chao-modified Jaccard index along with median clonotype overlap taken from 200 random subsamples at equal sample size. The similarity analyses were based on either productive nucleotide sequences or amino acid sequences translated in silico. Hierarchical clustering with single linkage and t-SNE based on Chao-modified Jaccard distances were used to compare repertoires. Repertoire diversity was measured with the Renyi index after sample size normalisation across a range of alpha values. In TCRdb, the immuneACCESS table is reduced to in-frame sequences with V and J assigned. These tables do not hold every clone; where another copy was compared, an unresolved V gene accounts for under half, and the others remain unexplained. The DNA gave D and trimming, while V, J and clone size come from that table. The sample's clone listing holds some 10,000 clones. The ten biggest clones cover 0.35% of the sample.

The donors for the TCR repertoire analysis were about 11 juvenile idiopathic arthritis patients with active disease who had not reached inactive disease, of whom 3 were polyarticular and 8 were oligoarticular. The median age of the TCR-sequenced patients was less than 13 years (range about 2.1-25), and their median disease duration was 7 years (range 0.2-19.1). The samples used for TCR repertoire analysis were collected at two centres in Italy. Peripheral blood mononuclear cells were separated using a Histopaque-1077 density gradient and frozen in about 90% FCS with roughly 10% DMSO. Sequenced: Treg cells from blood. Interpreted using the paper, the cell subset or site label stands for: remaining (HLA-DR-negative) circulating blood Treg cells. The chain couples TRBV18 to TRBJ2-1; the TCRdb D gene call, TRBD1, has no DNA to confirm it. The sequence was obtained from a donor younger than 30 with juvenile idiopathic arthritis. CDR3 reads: CASSPPTGASYNEQFF.